The clone carrying this T cell receptor beta chain was observed once. This table comes from immunoSEQ multiplex PCR, and its TCRdb copy is limited to in-frame clones, with some not included. The sample includes about 390,000 clones, more than 75% of them seen just once. These data belong to a study of blood T cell repertoires in COVID-19. Material: peripheral blood. This TCR came from a woman aged 55 to 70 with COVID-19, enrolled during active disease.

The CDR3 bases are TGTGCCAGCAGTTCAACCGGGACACCGAACACCGGGGAGCTGTTTTTT. The encoded protein is CASSSTGTPNTGELFF. V usage is TRBV27 and J usage is TRBJ2-2; perhaps TRBD1 as D (6 bases). The CDR3 has 16 amino acids. V lost 4 bases, J lost 0 bases, and 12 bases lay in between. Germline V gives CDR1 MNHEY, CDR2 SMNVEV (reference sequence).